The rows below give T cell receptor beta chains drawn from one sample of a study of CD8 T cells in ankylosing spondylitis. MiXCR, run by TCRdb on the 5' RACE reads, gives a single entry per CDR3 protein. The sample carries tens of thousands of distinct CDR3 sequences, approximately 5% recorded once. Sequenced: blood, either unsorted or a sorted T cell fraction (not recorded which). These receptors were obtained from a male donor with ankylosing spondylitis or in good health (not recorded which). CDR3s include the opening cysteine and the closing phenylalanine or tryptophan. Fields, in order: D gene, J gene, V gene, clone size, CDR3 protein, CDR3 DNA. A D gene is named only where the DNA matches it firmly. Clone size is stated in some rows and not others, as once, few, many or a class when expanded.

>TRBD2|TRBJ2-2|TRBV3-1|.
CASSQVLAGGPGTGELFF
TGTGCCAGCAGCCAAGTCCTAGCGGGGGGGCCGGGCACCGGGGAGCTGTTTTTT
>.|TRBJ2-3|TRBV27|many
CASSFGGPYTDTQYF
TGTGCCAGCAGTTTTGGAGGCCCGTACACAGATACGCAGTATTTT
>TRBD1|TRBJ1-1|TRBV30|many
CAWAGTGGGEAFF
TGTGCCTGGGCCGGGACAGGAGGGGGTGAAGCTTTCTTT
>TRBD1|TRBJ2-2|TRBV28|few
CASSRQGAGELFF
TGTGCCAGCAGTCGACAGGGGGCCGGGGAGCTGTTTTTT
>.|TRBJ1-1|TRBV12-3/TRBV12-4|many
CASSPWGGEAFF
TGTGCCAGCAGCCCCTGGGGAGGGGAAGCTTTCTTT
>.|TRBJ1-4|TRBV19|few
CACAGGSNEKLFF
TGTGCCTGCGCGGGGGGGAGTAATGAAAAACTGTTTTTT
>.|TRBJ1-1|TRBV2|many
CASSERDGEAFF
TGTGCCAGCAGTGAACGGGACGGTGAAGCTTTCTTT
>TRBD2|TRBJ2-3|TRBV3-1|many
CASSPAGGGTTDTQYF
TGTGCCAGCAGCCCCGCGGGCGGGGGGACTACAGATACGCAGTATTTT
>.|TRBJ2-2|TRBV18|many
CASSPRNTGELFF
TGTGCCAGCTCACCAAGGAACACCGGGGAGCTGTTTTTT
>.|TRBJ1-4|TRBV20-1|many
CSARPRGSGEKLFF
TGCAGTGCTAGGCCCAGGGGAAGTGGTGAAAAACTGTTTTTT
>TRBD2|TRBJ2-3|TRBV5-1|many
CASSWGSGGAADTQYF
TGCGCCAGCAGCTGGGGAAGCGGGGGGGCCGCAGATACGCAGTATTTT
>TRBD1|TRBJ2-6|TRBV2|many
CASSQDRDYLWGANVLTF
TGTGCCAGCAGTCAGGACAGGGATTATCTCTGGGGGGCCAACGTCCTGACTTTC
>.|TRBJ1-1|TRBV6-2/TRBV6-3|many
CASSSASGTEAFF
TGTGCCAGCAGTTCAGCCTCGGGCACTGAAGCTTTCTTT
>TRBD1|TRBJ2-7|TRBV18|.
CASSPLDRGDEQYF
TGTGCCAGCTCACCACTGGACAGGGGGGACGAGCAGTACTTC
>.|TRBJ1-3|TRBV6-1|many
CASRARYLQGTSGNTIYF
TGTGCCAGCAGGGCTAGGTATCTGCAGGGGACCTCTGGAAACACCATATATTTT
>.|TRBJ1-6|TRBV10-3|many
CAISGGPLKNSPLHF
TGTGCCATCAGTGGAGGACCTCTAAAGAATTCACCCCTCCACTTT
>TRBD1|TRBJ2-7|TRBV29-1|.
CSVNRDRGAEQYF
TGCAGCGTTAACCGGGACAGGGGGGCCGAGCAGTACTTC
>.|TRBJ2-2|TRBV20-1|few
CSARVGWGTGELFF
TGCAGTGCTAGGGTGGGGTGGGGCACCGGGGAGCTGTTTTTT
>.|TRBJ2-5|TRBV14|many
CASSRGMETQYF
TGTGCCAGCAGCCGGGGAATGGAGACCCAGTACTTC
>TRBD2|TRBJ2-1|TRBV6-2/TRBV6-3|many
CASSYPRTSAYHEQFF
TGTGCCAGCAGTTATCCCAGGACTAGCGCGTATCATGAGCAGTTCTTC
>TRBD2|TRBJ2-1|TRBV7-2|many
CASSLAVAGGLGSYNEQFF
TGTGCCAGCAGCTTAGCGGTAGCGGGGGGCCTTGGCTCCTACAATGAGCAGTTCTTC
>.|TRBJ2-1|TRBV30|.
CAWSVAGYNEQFF
TGTGCCTGGAGTGTAGCAGGCTACAATGAGCAGTTCTTC
>TRBD1|TRBJ1-3|TRBV20-1|many
CSAPGGSGNTIYF
TGCAGTGCACCAGGGGGGTCTGGAAACACCATATATTTT
>TRBD1|TRBJ1-2|TRBV9|many
CASSAGTGAPFGYTF
TGTGCCAGCAGCGCTGGGACAGGAGCCCCTTTTGGCTACACCTTC
>.|TRBJ2-7|TRBV7-8|many
CASSETFYGQYF
TGTGCCAGCAGCGAAACGTTCTACGGGCAGTACTTC
>.|TRBJ2-6|TRBV6-1|many
CASTPRRSGANVLTF
TGTGCCAGCACCCCACGAAGATCGGGGGCCAACGTCCTGACTTTC
>.|TRBJ1-5|TRBV11-1|many
CASSPGNRASNQPQHF
TGTGCCAGCAGCCCGGGGAACAGGGCTAGCAATCAGCCCCAGCATTTT
>.|TRBJ2-1|TRBV12-3/TRBV12-4|many
CASGEKQFF
TGTGCCAGCGGAGAGAAGCAGTTCTTC
>.|TRBJ1-6|TRBV5-1|many
CASSFGTADSPLHF
TGCGCCAGCAGCTTCGGGACTGCTGATTCACCCCTCCACTTT